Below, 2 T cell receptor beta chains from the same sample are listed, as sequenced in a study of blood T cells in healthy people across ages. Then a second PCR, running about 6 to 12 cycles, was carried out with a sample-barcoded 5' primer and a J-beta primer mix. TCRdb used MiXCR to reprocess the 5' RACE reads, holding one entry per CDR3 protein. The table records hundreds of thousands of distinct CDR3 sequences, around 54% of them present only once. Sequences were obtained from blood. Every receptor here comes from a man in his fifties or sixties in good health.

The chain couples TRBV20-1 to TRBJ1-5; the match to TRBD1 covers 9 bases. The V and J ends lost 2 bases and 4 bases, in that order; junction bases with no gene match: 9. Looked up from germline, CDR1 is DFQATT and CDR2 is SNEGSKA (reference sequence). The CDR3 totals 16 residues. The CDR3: CSARPFTGGVNQPQHF. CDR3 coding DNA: TGCAGTGCTAGACCGTTCACAGGGGGCGTGAATCAGCCCCAGCATTTT.

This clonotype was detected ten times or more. The CDR3 DNA reads as TGTGCCAGCAGAACACAGTACCAAGAGACCCAGTACTTC. Translating it yields CASRTQYQETQYF. The chain uses TRBV12-3 or TRBV12-4 and TRBJ2-5; D gene uncertain. This CDR3 is built from 13 residues. V was clipped by 6 bases and J by 0 bases, with 8 bases between them.